This T cell receptor beta chain is drawn from a study of blood T cell repertoires in COVID-19. On the study more broadly: Sources were T cells, B-cell-depleted T cells, or PBMCs; the material itself was cDNA or gDNA.

Enrolled through a virtual design, the participants were between 18 and 89 years of age and came from 24 US areas. This CDR3 contains 15 residues. Germline CDR1 is MNHNS and CDR2 is SASEGT. With V trimmed by 1 base and J by 1 base, 1 base remained unmatched. Clones were read by immunoSEQ multiplex PCR, and TCRdb kept only the in-frame ones, dropping some. Of roughly 340,000 clones in the sample, around 89% were seen once. V and J are TRBV6-1 and TRBJ1-5; 7 bases fit TRBD1. This TCR was sampled from a man between 18 and 35 years old who had recovered from COVID-19. Sequencing input: PBMCs or T cells enriched from blood (not recorded which). CDR3 sequence (DNA): TGTGCCAGCAGTGAAGAGGGGGCGAGCAATCAGCCCCAGCATTTT. Amino acid sequence: CASSEEGASNQPQHF.